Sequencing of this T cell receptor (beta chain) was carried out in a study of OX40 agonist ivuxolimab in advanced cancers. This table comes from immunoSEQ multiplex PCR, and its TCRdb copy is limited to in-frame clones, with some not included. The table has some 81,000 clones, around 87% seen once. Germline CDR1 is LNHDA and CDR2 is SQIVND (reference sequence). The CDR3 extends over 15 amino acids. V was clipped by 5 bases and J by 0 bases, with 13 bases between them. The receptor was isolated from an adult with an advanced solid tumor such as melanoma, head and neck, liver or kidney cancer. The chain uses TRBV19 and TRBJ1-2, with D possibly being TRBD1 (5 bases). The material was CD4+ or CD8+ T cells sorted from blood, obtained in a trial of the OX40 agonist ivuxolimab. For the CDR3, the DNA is TGTGCCAGTAGTTGGGACGGACTATCTAACTATGGCTACACCTTC. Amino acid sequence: CASSWDGLSNYGYTF.